This TCR beta chain stems from a study of OX40 agonist ivuxolimab in advanced cancers. Study-wide context: With a range of roughly 23 to 79, age averaged approximately 64 years, and 70% to 85% were male. Regarding the study as a whole: Normalized T-cell clonal expansion was also low in some nonresponders.

Germline V gives CDR1 MGHRA, CDR2 YSYEKL. V was clipped by 0 bases and J by 3 bases, with 8 bases between them. There are 14 residues in the CDR3. A remark on this clone: The target antigen is unknown.

This table comes from immunoSEQ multiplex PCR, and its TCRdb copy is limited to in-frame clones, with some not included. The sample contains 48,000 or so clones, about 83% of which appear only once. The TCR was taken from an adult with an advanced solid tumor such as melanoma, head and neck, liver or kidney cancer. The sample was CD4+ or CD8+ T cells sorted from blood, taken in a trial of the OX40 agonist ivuxolimab. This rearrangement joins TRBV4-1 to TRBJ1-2; D remains ambiguous. CDR3 protein: CASSQEAWDYGYTF. The CDR3 DNA reads TGCGCCAGCAGCCAAGAGGCCTGGGACTATGGCTACACCTTC.